The TCR beta chain under discussion was sequenced for a study of early T cells in non-severe SARS-CoV-2 infection. Looking at the study overall: The chains were unpaired, and the sequenced material was bulk RNA from unsorted whole blood.

Unique molecular identifiers were attached to individual cDNA molecules. A single record per CDR3 protein comes from TCRdb applying MiXCR to the 5' RACE reads. This table holds about 60,000 distinct CDR3 sequences, about an eighth found once. The CDR3 has 15 amino acids. Germline CDR1 and CDR2: SGHAT and FQNNGV. The V and J ends lost 5 bases and 6 bases, in that order; junction bases with no gene match: 7. On this clonotype: Its target is unknown.

Findings of the study overall: In VDJdb matching, anti-spike CD8 responses were favored while private and CD4 specificities went missing.

Sequencing was performed on whole blood. The TCR comes from an adult who was a healthcare worker with PCR-confirmed SARS-CoV-2 infection or an uninfected control (not recorded which). The J gene is TRBJ2-2, the V gene TRBV11-2; 9 nucleotides match TRBD1. CDR3: CASSNRDRDAGELFF. The CDR3 DNA reads as TGTGCCAGCAGCAACCGGGACAGGGATGCCGGGGAGCTGTTTTTT.